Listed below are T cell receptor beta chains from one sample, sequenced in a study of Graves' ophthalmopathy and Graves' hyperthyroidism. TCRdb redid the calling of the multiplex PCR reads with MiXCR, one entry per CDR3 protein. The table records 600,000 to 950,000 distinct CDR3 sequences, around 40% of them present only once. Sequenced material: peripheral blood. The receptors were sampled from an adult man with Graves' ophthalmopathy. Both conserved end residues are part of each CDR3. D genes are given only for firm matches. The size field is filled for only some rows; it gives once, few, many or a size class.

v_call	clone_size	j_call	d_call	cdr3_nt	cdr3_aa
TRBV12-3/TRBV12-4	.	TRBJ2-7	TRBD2	TGTGCCAGCAGATCCTCCTTGACCCGGGACTATACCTACGAGCAGTACTTC	CASRSSLTRDYTYEQYF
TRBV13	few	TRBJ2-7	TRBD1	TGTGCCAGCAGCTCAGGACAGGAGCCCTACGAGCAGTACTTC	CASSSGQEPYEQYF
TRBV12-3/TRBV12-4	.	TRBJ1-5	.	TGTGCCAGCAGTTTAACAGTCAATAGCAATCAGCCCCAGCATTTT	CASSLTVNSNQPQHF
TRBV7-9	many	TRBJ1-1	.	TGTGCCAGCAGCCGCGGATCAAACACTGAAGCTTTCTTT	CASSRGSNTEAFF
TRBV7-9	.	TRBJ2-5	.	TGTGCCAGCACGGGGGCTAGCGAGCTCGAGACCCAGTACTTC	CASTGASELETQYF
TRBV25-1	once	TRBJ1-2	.	TGCGCCAGCTTCTATGGCTACACCTTC	CASFYGYTF
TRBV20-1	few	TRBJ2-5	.	TGCAGTGCGGGTACCCAGGGGTTTTCAGAGACCCAGTACTTC	CSAGTQGFSETQYF
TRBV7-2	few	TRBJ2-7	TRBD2	TGTGCCAGCAGCTTAGTGGGAGGGAGGGGCTACGAGCAGTACTTC	CASSLVGGRGYEQYF
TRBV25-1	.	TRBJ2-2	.	TGTGCCAGCAGTGCTAGAGATCCACGGAACACCGGGGAGCTGTTTTTT	CASSARDPRNTGELFF
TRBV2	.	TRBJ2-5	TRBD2	TGTGCCAGCACTACGGGACTAGCGGGGGGCCGGTACTTC	CASTTGLAGGRYF
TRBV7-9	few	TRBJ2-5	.	TGTGCCAGCAGCCGAGAGCTATGGACGGAGGAGACCCAGTACTTC	CASSRELWTEETQYF
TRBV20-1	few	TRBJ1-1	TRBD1	TGCAGTGCTAGATCCCTGACAGGGCAGAGCACTGAAGCTTTCTTT	CSARSLTGQSTEAFF
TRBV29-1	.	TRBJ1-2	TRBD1	TGCAGCGCTGTGGGACAGGGGGTGCGGTACTATGGCTACACCTTC	CSAVGQGVRYYGYTF
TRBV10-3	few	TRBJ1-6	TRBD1	TGTGCCACCCAACCAGGGGGCAACTCACCCCTCCACTTT	CATQPGGNSPLHF
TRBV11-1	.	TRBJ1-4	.	TGTGCCAGCAGCTTAGCCATAGGGGGTGAAAAACTGTTTTTT	CASSLAIGGEKLFF
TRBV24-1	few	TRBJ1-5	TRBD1	TGTGCCGGTCGGGACGGGACAGGAAATCAGCCCCAGCATTTT	CAGRDGTGNQPQHF
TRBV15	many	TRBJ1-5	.	TGTGCCACCAGCAAGGGGATGGGCAATCAGCCCCAGCATTTT	CATSKGMGNQPQHF
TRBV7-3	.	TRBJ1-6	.	TGTGCCAGCAGCTTAAGGCGACGGCATTCACCCCTCCACTTT	CASSLRRRHSPLHF
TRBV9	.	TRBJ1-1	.	TGTGCCAGCAGCCAACACAGCGAGAACACTGAAGCTTTCTTT	CASSQHSENTEAFF
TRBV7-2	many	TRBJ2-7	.	TGTGCCAGCAGCCCCCGCATAGACTACGAGCAGTACTTC	CASSPRIDYEQYF
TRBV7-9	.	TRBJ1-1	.	TGTGCCAGCAGCTACGGTGGGGCCACTGAAGCTTTCTTT	CASSYGGATEAFF
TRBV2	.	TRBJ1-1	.	TGTGCCAGCAGGCGCACAGCGAGAAGCAGGACGGGGGGCACTGAAGCTTTCTTT	CASRRTARSRTGGTEAFF
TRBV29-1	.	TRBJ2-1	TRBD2	TGCAGCGTTGAGACTAGCGGGAGAGGGGGGAATGAGCAGTTCTTC	CSVETSGRGGNEQFF
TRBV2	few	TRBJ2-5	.	TGTGCCAGCACCGTACGGGGTTCCAAGAAGACCCAGTACTTC	CASTVRGSKKTQYF
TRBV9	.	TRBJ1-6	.	TGTGCCAGCAGCGTCTCAGGGGCTGATTCACCCCTCCACTTT	CASSVSGADSPLHF
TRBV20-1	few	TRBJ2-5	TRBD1	TGCAGTGCTGGGACAGAAGAGGAGACCCAGTACTTC	CSAGTEEETQYF
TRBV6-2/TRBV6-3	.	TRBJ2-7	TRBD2	TGTGCCAGCTATAAAGGGACTAGCGGTAACTACGAGCAGTACTTC	CASYKGTSGNYEQYF
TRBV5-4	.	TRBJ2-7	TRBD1	TGTGCCAGCAGCTTCTCAGGGGGTTGGTACGAGCAGTACTTC	CASSFSGGWYEQYF
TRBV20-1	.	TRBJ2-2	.	TGCAGTGCTAGAGCGGCAGCGGCAAACACCGGGGAGCTGTTTTTT	CSARAAAANTGELFF
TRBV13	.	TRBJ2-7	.	TGTGCCAGCAGCTTAAGAAGGACAGAAGTCTACGAGCAGTACTTC	CASSLRRTEVYEQYF
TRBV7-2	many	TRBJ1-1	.	TGTGCCAGCAGCTTAGCGCAGGGATTCGCTGAAGCTTTCTTT	CASSLAQGFAEAFF